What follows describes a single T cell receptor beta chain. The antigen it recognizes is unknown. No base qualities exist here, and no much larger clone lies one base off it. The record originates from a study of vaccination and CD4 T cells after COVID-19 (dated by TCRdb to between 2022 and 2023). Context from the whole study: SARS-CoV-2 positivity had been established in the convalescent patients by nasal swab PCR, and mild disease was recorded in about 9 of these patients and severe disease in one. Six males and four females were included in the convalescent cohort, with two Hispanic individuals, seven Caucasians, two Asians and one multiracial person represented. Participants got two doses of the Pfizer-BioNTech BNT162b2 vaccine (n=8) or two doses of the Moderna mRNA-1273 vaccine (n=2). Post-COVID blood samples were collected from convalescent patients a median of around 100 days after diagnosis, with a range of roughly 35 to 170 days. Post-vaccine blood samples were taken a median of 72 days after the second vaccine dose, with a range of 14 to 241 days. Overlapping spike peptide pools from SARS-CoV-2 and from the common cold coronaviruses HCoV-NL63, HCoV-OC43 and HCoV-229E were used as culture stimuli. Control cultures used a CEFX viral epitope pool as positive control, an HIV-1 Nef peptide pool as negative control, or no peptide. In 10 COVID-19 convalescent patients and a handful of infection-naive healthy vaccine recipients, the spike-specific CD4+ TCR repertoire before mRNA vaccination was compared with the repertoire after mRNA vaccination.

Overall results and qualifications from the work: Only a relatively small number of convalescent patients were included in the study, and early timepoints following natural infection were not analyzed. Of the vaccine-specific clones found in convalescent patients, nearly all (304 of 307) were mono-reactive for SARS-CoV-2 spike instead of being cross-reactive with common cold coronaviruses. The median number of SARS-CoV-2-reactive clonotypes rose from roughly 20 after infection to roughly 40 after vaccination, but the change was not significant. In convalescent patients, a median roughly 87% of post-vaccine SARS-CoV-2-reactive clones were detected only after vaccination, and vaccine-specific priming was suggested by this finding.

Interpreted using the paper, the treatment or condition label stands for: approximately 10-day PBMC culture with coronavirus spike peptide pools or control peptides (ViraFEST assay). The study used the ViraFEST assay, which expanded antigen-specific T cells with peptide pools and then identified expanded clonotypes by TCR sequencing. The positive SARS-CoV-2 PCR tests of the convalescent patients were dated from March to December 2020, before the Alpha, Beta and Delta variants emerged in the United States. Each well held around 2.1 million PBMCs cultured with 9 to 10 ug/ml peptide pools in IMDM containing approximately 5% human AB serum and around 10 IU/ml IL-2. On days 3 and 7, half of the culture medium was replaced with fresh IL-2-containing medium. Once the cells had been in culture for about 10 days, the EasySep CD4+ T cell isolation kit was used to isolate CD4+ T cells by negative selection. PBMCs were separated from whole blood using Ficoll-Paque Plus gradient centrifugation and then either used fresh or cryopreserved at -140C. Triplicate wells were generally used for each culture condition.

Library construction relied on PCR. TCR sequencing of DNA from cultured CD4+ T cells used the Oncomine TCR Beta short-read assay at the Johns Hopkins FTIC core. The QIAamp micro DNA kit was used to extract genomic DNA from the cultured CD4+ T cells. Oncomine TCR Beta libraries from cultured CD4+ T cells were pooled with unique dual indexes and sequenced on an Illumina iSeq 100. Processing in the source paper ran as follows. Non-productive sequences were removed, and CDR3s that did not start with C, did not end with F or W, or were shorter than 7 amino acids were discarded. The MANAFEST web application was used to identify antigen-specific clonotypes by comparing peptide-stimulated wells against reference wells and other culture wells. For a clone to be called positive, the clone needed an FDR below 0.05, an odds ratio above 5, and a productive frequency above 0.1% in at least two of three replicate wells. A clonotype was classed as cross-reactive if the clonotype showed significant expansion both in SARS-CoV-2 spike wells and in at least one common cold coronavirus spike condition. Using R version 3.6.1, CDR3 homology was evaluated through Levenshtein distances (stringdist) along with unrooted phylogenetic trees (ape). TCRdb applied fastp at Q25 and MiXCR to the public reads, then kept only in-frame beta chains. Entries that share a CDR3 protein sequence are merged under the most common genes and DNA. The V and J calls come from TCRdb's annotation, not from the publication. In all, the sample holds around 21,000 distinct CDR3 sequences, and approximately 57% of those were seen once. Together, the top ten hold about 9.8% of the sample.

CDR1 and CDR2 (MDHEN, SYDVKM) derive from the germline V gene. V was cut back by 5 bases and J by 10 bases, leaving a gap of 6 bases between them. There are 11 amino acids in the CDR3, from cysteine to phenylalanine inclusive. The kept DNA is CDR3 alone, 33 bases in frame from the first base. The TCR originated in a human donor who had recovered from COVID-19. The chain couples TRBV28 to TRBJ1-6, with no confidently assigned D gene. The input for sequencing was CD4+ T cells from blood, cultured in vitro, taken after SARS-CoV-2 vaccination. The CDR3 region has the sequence CASSKWSPLHF. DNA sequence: TGTGCCAGCAGTAAGTGGTCACCCCTCCACTTT.